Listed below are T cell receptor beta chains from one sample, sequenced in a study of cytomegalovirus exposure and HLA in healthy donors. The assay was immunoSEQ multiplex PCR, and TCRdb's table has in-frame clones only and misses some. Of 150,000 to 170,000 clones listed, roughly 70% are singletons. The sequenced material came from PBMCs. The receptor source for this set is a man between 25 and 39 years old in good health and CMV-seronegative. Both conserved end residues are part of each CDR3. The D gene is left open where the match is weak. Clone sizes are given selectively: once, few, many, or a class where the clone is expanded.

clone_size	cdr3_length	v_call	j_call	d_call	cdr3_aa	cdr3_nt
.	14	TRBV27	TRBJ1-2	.	CASSLVSGDGGYTF	TGTGCCAGCAGTTTAGTCTCAGGGGATGGTGGCTACACCTTC
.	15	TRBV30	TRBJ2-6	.	CAWTHFGSGANVLTF	TGTGCCTGGACCCACTTCGGCTCTGGGGCCAACGTCCTGACTTTC
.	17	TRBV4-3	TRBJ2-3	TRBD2	CASSHWTSGGLTDTQYF	TGCGCCAGCAGCCACTGGACTAGCGGGGGCCTAACAGATACGCAGTATTTT
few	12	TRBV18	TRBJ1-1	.	CASGGLSTEAFF	TGTGCCAGTGGTGGTTTGAGCACTGAAGCTTTCTTT
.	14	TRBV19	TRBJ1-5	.	CASSIEDGILPQHF	TGTGCCAGTAGTATCGAGGACGGGATCCTGCCCCAGCATTTT
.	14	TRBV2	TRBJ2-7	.	CASLGGQPSYEQYF	TGTGCCAGTCTTGGGGGACAACCGTCCTACGAGCAGTACTTC
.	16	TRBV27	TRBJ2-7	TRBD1	CASRFMGDRGGYEQYF	TGTGCCAGCAGATTTATGGGGGACAGGGGTGGCTACGAGCAGTACTTC
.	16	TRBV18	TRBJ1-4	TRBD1	CASSSGRTGTNEKLFF	TGTGCCAGCTCATCAGGGAGGACAGGAACAAATGAAAAACTGTTTTTT
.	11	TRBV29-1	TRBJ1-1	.	CSVHGGTEAFF	TGCAGCGTTCACGGCGGCACTGAAGCTTTCTTT
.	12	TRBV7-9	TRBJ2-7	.	CASSVGPLEQYF	TGTGCCAGCAGCGTGGGCCCTCTCGAGCAGTACTTC
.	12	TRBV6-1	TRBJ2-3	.	CASRLEGDTQYF	TGTGCCAGCAGACTAGAAGGAGATACGCAGTATTTT
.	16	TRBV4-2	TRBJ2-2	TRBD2	CASSRGLALVTGELFF	TGTGCCAGCAGCCGCGGACTAGCGCTAGTCACCGGGGAGCTGTTTTTT
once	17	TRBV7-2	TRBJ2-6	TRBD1	CASSLGQGSSGANVLTF	TGTGCCAGCAGCTTGGGACAGGGAAGCTCTGGGGCCAACGTCCTGACTTTC
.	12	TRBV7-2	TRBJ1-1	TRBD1	CASSLVTGVAFF	TGTGCCAGCAGCTTAGTAACAGGGGTGGCTTTCTTT
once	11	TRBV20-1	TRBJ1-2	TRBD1	CSARGDSYYPF	TGCAGTGCTAGGGGGGACAGCTACTACCCCTTC
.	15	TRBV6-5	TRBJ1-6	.	CASRLGGAHNSPLHF	TGTGCCAGCAGACTAGGAGGAGCTCATAATTCACCCCTCCACTTT
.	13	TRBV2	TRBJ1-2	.	CASMAGSQERYTF	TGTGCCAGCATGGCCGGGTCTCAAGAGCGCTACACCTTC
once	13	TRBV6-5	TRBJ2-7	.	CASSSEQSYEQYF	TGTGCCAGCAGCTCCGAACAGTCCTACGAGCAGTACTTC
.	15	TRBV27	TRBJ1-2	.	CASSPGVEGNYGYTF	TGTGCCAGCAGTCCAGGGGTCGAAGGGAACTATGGCTACACCTTC
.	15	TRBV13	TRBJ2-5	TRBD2	CASSWGQRGGETQYF	TGTGCCAGCAGCTGGGGCCAGCGGGGGGGCGAGACCCAGTACTTC
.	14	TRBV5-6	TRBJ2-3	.	CASSPIRGTDTQYF	TGTGCCAGCAGCCCCATTCGGGGCACAGATACGCAGTATTTT
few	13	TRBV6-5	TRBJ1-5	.	CASNRQLDQPQHF	TGTGCCAGCAATCGACAGTTGGATCAGCCCCAGCATTTT
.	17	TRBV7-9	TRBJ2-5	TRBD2	CASSLTWGAGDQETQYF	TGTGCCAGCAGCCTCACCTGGGGAGCGGGAGACCAAGAGACCCAGTACTTC
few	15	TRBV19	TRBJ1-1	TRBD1	CASNTQQGRYTEAFF	TGTGCCAGTAATACCCAACAGGGGAGGTACACTGAAGCTTTCTTT
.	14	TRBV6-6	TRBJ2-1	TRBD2	CASSLAGAANEQFF	TGTGCCAGCAGTCTAGCGGGGGCCGCCAATGAGCAGTTCTTC
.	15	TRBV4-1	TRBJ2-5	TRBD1	CASSRQTGCPETQYF	TGCGCCAGCAGCCGCCAGACAGGGTGTCCAGAGACCCAGTACTTC
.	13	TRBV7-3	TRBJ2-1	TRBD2	CASSPAGDNEQFF	TGTGCCAGCAGCCCCGCGGGGGACAATGAGCAGTTCTTC
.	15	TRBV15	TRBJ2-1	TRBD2	CATSRERGGHNEQFF	TGTGCCACCAGCAGAGAGCGGGGGGGCCACAATGAGCAGTTCTTC
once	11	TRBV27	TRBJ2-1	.	CASSSGNEQFF	TGTGCCAGCAGTTCGGGAAATGAGCAGTTCTTC
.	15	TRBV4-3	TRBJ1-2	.	CASSQDLGRRYGYTF	TGCGCCAGCAGCCAAGATTTGGGGCGGCGATATGGCTACACCTTC
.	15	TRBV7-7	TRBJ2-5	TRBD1	CASSLGTGIGETQYF	TGTGCCAGCAGCCTCGGGACAGGGATTGGGGAGACCCAGTACTTC
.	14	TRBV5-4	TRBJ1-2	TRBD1	CASSLGQGARGYPF	TGTGCCAGCAGCTTAGGACAGGGGGCTCGGGGCTACCCCTTC
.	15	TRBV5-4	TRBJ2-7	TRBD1	CASSGPGQGAREQYF	TGTGCCAGCAGCGGCCCGGGACAGGGGGCGCGTGAGCAGTACTTC
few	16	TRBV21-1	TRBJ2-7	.	CASSTSPPNSTYEQYF	TGTGCCAGCAGCACGTCCCCCCCCAACAGTACCTACGAGCAGTACTTC
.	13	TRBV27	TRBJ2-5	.	CASSFRGQETQYF	TGTGCCAGCAGCTTTAGGGGGCAAGAGACCCAGTACTTC
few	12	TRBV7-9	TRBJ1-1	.	CSSSYDSSEAFF	TGTTCCAGCAGCTACGACAGCTCTGAAGCTTTCTTT
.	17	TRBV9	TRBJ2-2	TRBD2	CASTPQGLAGGSGELFF	TGTGCCAGCACCCCTCAAGGACTAGCGGGGGGGTCCGGGGAGCTGTTTTTT
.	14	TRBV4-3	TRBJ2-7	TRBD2	CASSQGTSLHEQYF	TGCGCCAGCAGCCAAGGGACTAGTTTACACGAGCAGTACTTC
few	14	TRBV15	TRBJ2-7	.	CATSRDGKSYEQYF	TGTGCCACCAGCAGAGATGGCAAATCCTACGAGCAGTACTTC
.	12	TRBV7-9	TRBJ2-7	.	CASSLGTREQYF	TGTGCCAGCAGCCTAGGGACTCGCGAGCAGTACTTC
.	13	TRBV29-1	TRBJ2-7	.	CSAETAGTYEQYF	TGCAGCGCCGAAACGGCCGGGACCTACGAGCAGTACTTC
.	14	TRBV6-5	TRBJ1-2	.	CASSYSTWRGGYTF	TGTGCCAGCAGTTACTCAACTTGGCGGGGTGGCTACACCTTC
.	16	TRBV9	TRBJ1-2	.	CASSMKGQGGVAGYTF	TGTGCCAGCAGCATGAAGGGTCAGGGAGGAGTCGCTGGCTACACCTTC
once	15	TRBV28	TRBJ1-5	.	CASRSLRHGHQPQHF	TGTGCCAGCAGGTCACTGCGTCATGGGCATCAGCCCCAGCATTTT
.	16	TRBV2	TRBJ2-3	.	CASSPLGGASTDTQYF	TGTGCCAGCAGCCCGCTAGGGGGGGCAAGCACAGATACGCAGTATTTT
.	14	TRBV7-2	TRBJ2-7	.	CASSAGGGPHEQYF	TGTGCCAGCAGCGCTGGAGGGGGCCCCCATGAGCAGTACTTC
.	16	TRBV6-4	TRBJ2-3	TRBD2	CASSRGLAGGLGTQYF	TGTGCCAGCAGTAGAGGGCTAGCGGGGGGTTTAGGTACGCAGTATTTT